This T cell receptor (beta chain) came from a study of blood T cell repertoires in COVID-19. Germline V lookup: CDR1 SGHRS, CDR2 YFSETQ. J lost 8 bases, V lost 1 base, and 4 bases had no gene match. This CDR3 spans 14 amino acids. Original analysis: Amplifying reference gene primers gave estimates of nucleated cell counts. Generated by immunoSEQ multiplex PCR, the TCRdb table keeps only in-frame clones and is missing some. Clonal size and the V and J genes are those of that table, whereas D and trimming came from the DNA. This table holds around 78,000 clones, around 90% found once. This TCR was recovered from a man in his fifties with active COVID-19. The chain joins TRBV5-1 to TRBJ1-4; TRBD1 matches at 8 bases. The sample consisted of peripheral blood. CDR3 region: CASSLTGGEEKLFF. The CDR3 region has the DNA TGCGCCAGCAGCTTGACAGGGGGGGAAGAAAAACTGTTTTTT.